This record covers a single T cell receptor beta chain. Its antigen is still unknown. Primers included in the PCR were 60 Vbeta and 13 Jbeta primers. Clones were sequenced by immunoSEQ multiplex PCR, and TCRdb holds only the in-frame ones, with some missing. The sample lists around 130,000 clones, about four fifths occurring once. These data belong to a study of cytomegalovirus exposure and HLA in healthy donors. Study-wide results and caveats: Reportedly, HLA-A and HLA-B alleles of most subjects were accurately predicted from TCR beta.

The source material was PBMCs. This clonotype was obtained from a man aged 30 to 39 in good health and CMV-seronegative.

The CDR3 DNA follows: TGTGCCAGCAGTGGGACAGGGCGGAATCAGCCCCAGCATTTT. It encodes CASSGTGRNQPQHF. The J gene is TRBJ1-5, the V gene TRBV2, with 8 bases fitting TRBD1. Germline CDR1 and CDR2: SNHLY and FYNNEI. The CDR3 is 14 amino acids. With 4 bases clipped from V and 4 bases from J, the junction kept 3 bases outside the gene matches.